The 14 T cell receptor beta chains in this list originate from one sample, sequenced in a study of cytomegalovirus exposure and HLA in healthy donors. PCR used 60 Vbeta primers and 13 Jbeta primers. TCRdb's copy holds only in-frame clones and misses some; the assay was immunoSEQ multiplex PCR. The sample shows under 200,000 clones, 80% of them seen only once. Source material: PBMCs. Receptor source: a male donor in good health and CMV-seronegative.

The gene calls are TRBV5-4 and TRBJ1-2; 7 nucleotides match TRBD1. The CDR3 has 13 residues. V shed 5 bases and J 7 bases; nucleotides not matched to a gene: 8. Germline CDR1 is SGHNT and CDR2 is YYREEE (reference sequence). The CDR3 reads CASRSQGGLGYTF. DNA of the CDR3: TGTGCCAGCAGGTCTCAGGGGGGACTTGGCTACACCTTC. Supplemented by reference TRBV5-4 and TRBJ1-2, the full variable domain reads ETGVTQSPTHLIKTRGQQVTLRCSSQSGHNTVSWYQQALGQGPQFIFQYYREEENGRGNFPPRFSGLQFPNYSSELNVNALELDDSALYLCASRSQGGLGYTFGSGTRLTVV.

V gene TRBV18 combines with J gene TRBJ1-5; tentatively, D is TRBD1 (6 bases). Germline CDR1 reads KGHSH; CDR2 reads LQKENI. CDR3 length: 13 amino acids. V gave up 4 bases and J gave up 7 bases, with 11 bases separating them. The CDR3 nucleotides read TGTGCCAGCTCACGGACAGAGGAGCAGCCCCAGCATTTT. This sequence encodes CASSRTEEQPQHF.

The gene calls are TRBV6-1 and TRBJ1-5; D possibly corresponds to TRBD1 (5 bases). Germline V gene lookup returns CDR1 MNHNS and CDR2 SASEGT. V shed 6 bases and J shed 4 bases, with 10 bases lying between them. The CDR3 runs to 13 residues. In DNA, the CDR3 is TGTGCCAGCAGGGAACAGGTGAATCAGCCCCAGCATTTT. It specifies CASREQVNQPQHF.

Written as DNA, the CDR3 is TGTGCCAGCAGTGAGAAAGAGGGGGGGCCCCTCACAGATACGCAGTATTTT. It yields the protein CASSEKEGGPLTDTQYF. The chain is built from TRBV25-1 and TRBJ2-3, with D tentatively TRBD2 (7 bases). V shed 3 bases and J shed 2 bases, with 18 bases lying between them. Germline lookup yields CDR1 MGHDK and CDR2 SYGVNS. This CDR3 spans 17 amino acids.

V and J are TRBV2 and TRBJ1-2, with D possibly TRBD1 on 5 matching bases. CDR1 is SNHLY and CDR2 is FYNNEI in the germline V gene. CDR3 length equals 20 residues. V lost 6 bases and J 0 bases, leaving 29 bases between the germline ends. The CDR3 here is CASRKEGNEYRPGANYGYTF. Here the CDR3 DNA reads TGTGCCAGCAGAAAGGAGGGGAATGAGTACAGGCCAGGAGCTAACTATGGCTACACCTTC.

This clone was recorded a few times. The chain recombines TRBV11-3 with TRBJ1-1; D unclear. The CDR3 length is 13 residues. Per the germline V gene, CDR1 is SGHNT and CDR2 is YENEEA. Trimming removed 1 base from V and 4 bases from J, with 7 bases in between. CDR3 sequence (DNA): TGTGCCAGCAGCTTAGCTGGAGGCACTGAAGCTTTCTTT. The encoded protein is CASSLAGGTEAFF.

The V and J genes are TRBV30 and TRBJ2-5, with TRBD1 matching over 9 bases. The CDR3 covers 17 residues. The germline CDR1 and CDR2 sequences are GTSNPN and SVGIG (reference sequence). Trimming cost V 3 bases and J 5 bases; bases outside gene matches: 16. The chain's CDR3 is CAWSLAGQGGWLETQYF. CDR3 nucleotides: TGTGCCTGGAGCCTCGCGGGACAGGGCGGATGGTTGGAGACCCAGTACTTC. Complete variable domain (other parts from reference TRBV30 and TRBJ2-5): SQTIHQWPATLVQPVGSPLSLECTVEGTSNPNLYWYRQAAGRGLQLLFYSVGIGQISSEVPQNLSASRPQDRQFILSSKKLLLSDSGFYLCAWSLAGQGGWLETQYFGPGTRLLVL.

The rearrangement uses TRBV29-1 and TRBJ2-1; TRBD2 matches 7 bases. Germline V gene data show CDR1 as SQVTM and CDR2 as ANQGSEA. CDR3 length equals 12 residues. The DNA of the CDR3 is TGCGGAATCTGGGGGGGCTACAATGAGCAGTTCTTC. Translated, it gives CGIWGGYNEQFF.

DNA for the CDR3: TGTGCCATCAGAGGGACAGGGGACTATGGCTACACCTTC. Translated, it gives CAIRGTGDYGYTF. V gene TRBV10-3 combines with J gene TRBJ1-2; 10 nucleotides line up with TRBD1. Germline V CDR1 and CDR2: ENHRY, SYGVKD. CDR3 length equals 13 residues. The trim removed 6 bases at V and 3 bases at J, leaving 1 base unmatched.

This chain connects TRBV7-8 to TRBJ1-4; D unresolved. The V gene's germline CDR1 is SGHVS and CDR2 FQNEAQ. The V gene lost 5 bases and the J gene lost 8 bases, with 15 bases spanning the gap. The CDR3 is 14 residues long. DNA of the CDR3: TGTGCCAGCAGCCGTCGGGGTCTACGGGAAAAACTGTTTTTT. This sequence encodes CASSRRGLREKLFF.

This clone was seen a handful of times. The rearrangement links TRBV7-9 to TRBJ1-2; TRBD1 is a possible D gene (5 bases). Germline V CDR1 and CDR2: SEHNR, FQNEAQ (reference sequence). The V gene lost 0 bases and the J gene lost 7 bases, with 9 bases spanning the gap. The CDR3 has 13 amino acids. Here the CDR3 reads CASSLATEGGYTF. The CDR3 region has the DNA TGTGCCAGCAGCTTAGCGACAGAAGGTGGCTACACCTTC.

This chain links TRBV7-9 with TRBJ2-3, with 11 bases identical to TRBD2. The J segment lost 5 bases and the V segment lost 3 bases, leaving 4 bases of the junction unmatched. There are 15 residues in the CDR3. Germline assignment: CDR1 SEHNR and CDR2 FQNEAQ (reference sequence). The CDR3 DNA follows: TGTGCCAGCAGCTTTAGCGGGGGGGCGGAAGATACGCAGTATTTT. Encoded protein: CASSFSGGAEDTQYF.

This rearrangement joins TRBV5-1 to TRBJ2-7; TRBD2 agrees at 14 bases. In germline, CDR1 is SGHRS, CDR2 YFSETQ. The J segment lost 4 bases and the V segment lost 0 bases, leaving 3 bases of the junction unmatched. This CDR3 comprises 16 residues. CDR3 sequence (DNA): TGCGCCAGCAGCTTGGGACTAGCGGGGGGGCAGTACGAGCAGTACTTC. This sequence encodes CASSLGLAGGQYEQYF.

J is TRBJ1-1 and V is TRBV6-1; no clear D gene. The CDR3 contains 15 residues. V lost 5 bases, J lost 1 base, and 14 bases lay in between. Looked up from germline, CDR1 is MNHNS and CDR2 is SASEGT. The chain's CDR3 is CASSKSWSRNTEAFF. DNA for the CDR3: TGTGCCAGCAGTAAAAGTTGGAGTAGGAACACTGAAGCTTTCTTT.